This entry is about one TCR beta chain. This sample is drawn from a study of cytomegalovirus exposure and HLA in healthy donors. Libraries were prepared by immunoSEQ multiplex PCR; TCRdb keeps only in-frame clonotypes and omits some of them. This table holds 45,000 to 70,000 clones, approximately 95% found once. CDR3 length: 16 amino acids. Germline V gene lookup returns CDR1 LNHDA and CDR2 SQIVND (reference sequence). V was clipped by 5 bases and J by 0 bases; unmatched bases: 6. Sequenced: PBMCs. The sequence came from a woman between 18 and 30 years old in good health and CMV-seronegative. The chain combines TRBV19 with TRBJ1-3; TRBD1 agrees at 8 bases. CDR3 bases: TGTGCCAGTAGTTCGCCGGGACAGGTCTCTGGAAACACCATATATTTT. Translation gives CASSSPGQVSGNTIYF.